This is a list of T cell receptor beta chains from one sample in a study of T cell repertoires and HLA-DP antigens. Their recognized antigens are unknown. Generated by immunoSEQ multiplex PCR, the TCRdb table keeps only in-frame clones and is missing some. This sample yields approximately 100,000 clones, of which roughly nine tenths are seen a single time; 1.7% belongs to the top ten. Sequenced material: CD4+ T cells from PBMCs. The receptors stem from a man aged 45-65 years in good health and CMV-seronegative. The CDR3 runs from the conserved cysteine through the conserved F or W. D genes are given only for firm matches. Expanded clones get a size class; other rows say once, few or many, or leave the size out.

J	D	size	V	CDR3	DNA
TRBJ1-4	-	-	TRBV6-5	CATKTTNEKLFF	TGTGCCACGAAAACAACTAATGAAAAACTGTTTTTT
TRBJ1-1	-	-	TRBV7-9	CASSLAGVETLQAFF	TGTGCCAGCAGCTTAGCAGGTGTTGAGACCTTACAAGCTTTCTTT
TRBJ1-1	-	-	TRBV6-1	CASSAGANTEAFF	TGTGCCAGTAGCGCGGGGGCAAACACTGAAGCTTTCTTT
TRBJ2-1	TRBD1	-	TRBV5-1	CASSLVGQGNNEQFF	TGCGCCAGCAGCTTGGTTGGACAGGGAAACAATGAGCAGTTCTTC
TRBJ1-5	TRBD1	-	TRBV6-6	CASRPRQGRNQPQHF	TGTGCCAGCAGACCCCGACAGGGCCGCAATCAGCCCCAGCATTTT
TRBJ2-5	-	-	TRBV27	CASSLSSQETQYF	TGTGCCAGCAGTTTATCCAGCCAAGAGACCCAGTACTTC
TRBJ2-4	-	-	TRBV11-2	CASSLDLGAKNIQYF	TGTGCCAGCAGCTTAGATCTCGGAGCCAAAAACATTCAGTACTTC
TRBJ1-4	-	once	TRBV28	CASSFYEKLFF	TGTGCCAGCAGTTTCTACGAAAAACTGTTTTTT
TRBJ2-3	-	-	TRBV15	CATSRGGSTDTQYF	TGTGCCACCAGCCGAGGGGGAAGCACAGATACGCAGTATTTT
TRBJ2-3	TRBD2	-	TRBV7-2	CASSSTLAGTDTQYF	TGTGCCAGCAGCTCGACACTAGCGGGCACAGATACGCAGTATTTT
TRBJ2-1	-	-	TRBV12-5	CASGLVLGQYRGEQFF	TGTGCTAGTGGTTTGGTACTCGGACAGTACAGAGGTGAGCAGTTCTTC
TRBJ1-5	TRBD1	-	TRBV7-2	CASSSQGVRISNQPQHF	TGTGCCAGCAGCTCACAGGGGGTTCGGATTAGCAATCAGCCCCAGCATTTT
TRBJ2-2	-	-	TRBV7-9	CASSPFAGELFF	TGTGCCAGCAGCCCCTTCGCCGGGGAGCTGTTTTTT
TRBJ2-3	-	-	TRBV9	CASSVRGERTDTQYF	TGTGCCAGCAGCGTAAGGGGGGAGCGGACAGATACGCAGTATTTT
TRBJ1-6	TRBD1	few	TRBV25-1	CASSALTGVDSPLHF	TGTGCCAGCAGTGCCCTCACAGGGGTGGATTCACCCCTCCACTTT
TRBJ2-5	TRBD2	-	TRBV9	CASSRREGLETQYF	TGTGCCAGCAGCCGCCGGGAGGGCCTTGAGACCCAGTACTTC
TRBJ2-7	TRBD1	-	TRBV18	CASSAGTAVYEQYF	TGTGCCAGCTCCGCTGGGACAGCGGTCTACGAGCAGTACTTC
TRBJ1-1	-	few	TRBV6-5	CASSWGAGFEAFF	TGTGCCAGCAGTTGGGGGGCCGGGTTTGAAGCTTTCTTT
TRBJ2-2	-	-	TRBV4-1	CASSFPGPGELFF	TGCGCCAGCAGCTTCCCAGGGCCCGGGGAGCTGTTTTTT
TRBJ2-5	-	-	TRBV6-1	CASSELWETQYF	TGTGCCAGCAGTGAACTGTGGGAGACCCAGTACTTC
TRBJ2-3	TRBD2	-	TRBV29-1	CSVERSSGISQYF	TGCAGCGTTGAGAGGTCTAGCGGGATCTCGCAGTATTTT
TRBJ1-1	-	few	TRBV6-5	CASRQGRGNTEAFF	TGTGCCAGCAGACAGGGACGGGGGAACACTGAAGCTTTCTTT
TRBJ1-1	-	-	TRBV2	CASSDSKESEAFF	TGTGCCAGCAGTGACTCTAAAGAAAGTGAAGCTTTCTTT
TRBJ2-5	-	-	TRBV14	CASSQFLTAQETQYF	TGTGCCAGCAGCCAATTCCTAACGGCACAAGAGACCCAGTACTTC